The 12 T cell receptor beta chains below all came from one sample that was sequenced in a study of PD-1 blockade in classical Hodgkin lymphoma. Time point specified: cycle 4 day 1 (C4D1), after 6 weeks of nivolumab. Autologous stem cell transplantation was followed by relapse in every patient, and brentuximab vedotin exposure varied. The protocol was immunoSEQ multiplex PCR, while the TCRdb copy is restricted to in-frame clones and leaves out a portion. The sample records about 20,000 clones, over 70% being singletons. The material sequenced was peripheral blood mononuclear cells (PBMCs), taken before the fourth cycle of nivolumab. These receptors originate from a human donor with classical Hodgkin lymphoma.

Within the sample, this clone is medium-sized. The junction shows a germline mismatch at one end, possibly a read error. V and J are TRBV27 and TRBJ2-2; 8 bases align to TRBD1. Germline values: CDR1 MNHEY, CDR2 SMNVEV (reference sequence). CDR3 length equals 15 residues. The CDR3 region has the DNA TGTGCCAGCAGTCCAAGGACAGGGAACTCCGGGGAGCTGTTTTTT. This gives the protein CASSPRTGNSGELFF.

J is TRBJ2-3 and V is TRBV5-6; TRBD2 aligns across 14 bases. Losses at the gene ends were 2 bases for V and 6 bases for J; bases not matched to a gene: 8. Germline CDR1 SGHDT, CDR2 YYEEEE. This CDR3 contains 17 residues. This chain's CDR3 is CASSFRGLAGGLDTQYF. In DNA form, the CDR3 reads TGTGCCAGCAGCTTTCGAGGACTAGCGGGAGGTTTGGATACGCAGTATTTT.

In this sample, this clone turned up once. V and J are TRBV10-3 and TRBJ1-5; TRBD1 might be the D (6 bases). CDR1 and CDR2 (germline): ENHRY, SYGVKD. Between the trimmed V and J ends, which lost 2 bases and 3 bases, there was a span of 11 bases. The CDR3 covers 15 residues. The CDR3, as DNA: TGTGCCATCAGTGAGCCAACAGGGTCCAATCAGCCCCAGCATTTT. Translated, it gives CAISEPTGSNQPQHF.

The chain is built from TRBV18 and TRBJ2-3; 7 bases are a match to TRBD1. The V and J ends lost 1 base and 2 bases, in that order; junction bases with no gene match: 6. Germline V CDR1 and CDR2: KGHSH, LQKENI. The CDR3 is made up of 16 amino acids. CDR3 nucleotide sequence: TGTGCCAGCTCACCACTCAACAGGGGCTCCACAGATACGCAGTATTTT. Amino acid sequence: CASSPLNRGSTDTQYF. Combining the CDR3 with reference TRBV18 and TRBJ2-3 gives the whole variable domain NAGVMQNPRHLVRRRGQEARLRCSPMKGHSHVYWYRQLPEEGLKFMVYLQKENIIDESGMPKERFSAEFPKEGPSILRIQQVVRGDSAAYFCASSPLNRGSTDTQYFGPGTRLTVL.

The chain combines TRBV5-4 with TRBJ1-2; possibly TRBD1 for D (6 bases). This CDR3 comprises 15 residues. Germline CDR1 reads SGHNT; CDR2 reads YYREEE (reference sequence). V lost 0 bases and J 2 bases, leaving 11 bases between the germline ends. CDR3 DNA: TGTGCCAGCAGCTTGGGGCCCGGGGGCAACTATGGCTACACCTTC. This translates into CASSLGPGGNYGYTF.

The gene calls are TRBV28 and TRBJ2-7, with 14 bases identical to TRBD2. With V trimmed by 5 bases and J by 2 bases, 17 bases remained unmatched. The germline V gene has CDR1 MDHEN and CDR2 SYDVKM. The CDR3 has 20 residues. The CDR3 spells CASSGLPGLAGVSGPYEQYF. The CDR3 DNA sequence: TGTGCCAGCAGTGGCCTCCCGGGACTAGCGGGAGTATCAGGTCCCTACGAGCAGTACTTC.

V is TRBV30 and J is TRBJ2-3; D could derive from TRBD1 or TRBD2 (6 bases each). Germline V gene data show CDR1 as GTSNPN and CDR2 as SVGIG (reference sequence). With 6 bases removed from V and 1 base from J, the gap between germline ends came to 14 bases. This CDR3 has 14 amino acids. The CDR3 is CACTGGLGTDTQYF. The CDR3 nucleotides are TGTGCCTGTACCGGGGGCTTGGGCACAGATACGCAGTATTTT.

This sequence joins TRBV27 and TRBJ2-3; 9 nucleotides line up with TRBD2. The CDR3 is made up of 17 amino acids. V dropped 5 bases and J dropped 2; count of bases not matched to a gene: 11. The germline V gene encodes CDR1 MNHEY and CDR2 SMNVEV (reference sequence). CDR3 DNA sequence: TGTGCCAGCAGTGCTCCCACGGCGGGGGGGATCACAGATACGCAGTATTTT. This translates into CASSAPTAGGITDTQYF.

This chain joins TRBV5-4 and TRBJ2-1; 8 nucleotides match TRBD1. Per the germline V gene, CDR1 is SGHNT and CDR2 is YYREEE (reference sequence). The CDR3 consists of 16 residues. Trimming cost V 4 bases and J 1 base; bases outside gene matches: 7. This chain's CDR3 is CASSPSGQGSYNEQFF. The CDR3 bases are TGTGCCAGCAGCCCCTCCGGACAGGGTTCCTACAATGAGCAGTTCTTC.

This chain links TRBV30 with TRBJ1-3; 7 positions match TRBD1. The CDR3 runs 14 residues. The V gene's germline CDR1 is GTSNPN and CDR2 SVGIG (reference sequence). Losses at the gene ends were 1 base for V and 9 bases for J; bases not matched to a gene: 9. The CDR3 spells CAWSATGVGSTIYF. The CDR3 DNA reads TGTGCCTGGAGTGCCACAGGGGTCGGGAGCACCATATATTTT.

This clone was seen only once. CDR3 coding DNA: TGTGCCAGCAGTCCAGGAGGGACGCACGAGCAGTACTTC. It yields the protein CASSPGGTHEQYF. The chain combines TRBV21-1 with TRBJ2-7; TRBD2 was called by the table and not checked on the DNA. TRBV21-1 is recorded as a pseudogene. The CDR3 spans 13 residues.

In its sample, this clone was seen once. The chain combines TRBV5-1 with TRBJ2-2, with TRBD1 matching 8 bases. The CDR3 contains 16 residues. V shed 1 base, J shed 4 bases, and the junction held 6 bases outside the gene matches. Germline lookup yields CDR1 SGHRS and CDR2 YFSETQ. The CDR3 DNA is TGCGCCAGCAGCTTGACTGGACAGGGTCCCACCGGGGAGCTGTTTTTT. Translating it yields CASSLTGQGPTGELFF.